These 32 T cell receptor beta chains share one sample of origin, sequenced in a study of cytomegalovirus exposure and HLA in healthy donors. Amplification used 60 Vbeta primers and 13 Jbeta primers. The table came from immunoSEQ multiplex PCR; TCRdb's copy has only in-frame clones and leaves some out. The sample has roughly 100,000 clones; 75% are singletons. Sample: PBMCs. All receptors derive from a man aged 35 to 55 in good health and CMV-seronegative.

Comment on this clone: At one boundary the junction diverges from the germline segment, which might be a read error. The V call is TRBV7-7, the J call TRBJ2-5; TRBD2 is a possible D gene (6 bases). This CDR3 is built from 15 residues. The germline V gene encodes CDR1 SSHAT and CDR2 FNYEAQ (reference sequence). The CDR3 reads CASSLSGGTQETQYF. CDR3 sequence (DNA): TGTGCTAGCAGCTTATCTGGAGGGACCCAAGAGACCCAGTACTTC.

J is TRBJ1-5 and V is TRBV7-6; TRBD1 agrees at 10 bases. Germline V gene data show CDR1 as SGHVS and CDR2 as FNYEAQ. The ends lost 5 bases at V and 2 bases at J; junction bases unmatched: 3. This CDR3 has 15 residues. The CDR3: CASSRDRGGNQPQHF. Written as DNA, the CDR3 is TGTGCCAGCAGCCGGGACAGGGGTGGCAATCAGCCCCAGCATTTT.

For the CDR3, the DNA is TGTGCCAGTAACGGTGGGGCCAACGTCCTGACTTTC. This codes for CASNGGANVLTF. This sequence joins TRBV19 and TRBJ2-6; D is unresolved. Trimming shortened V by 7 bases and J by 3 bases, and 4 bases separated the two germline ends. CDR3 length: 12 amino acids. In germline, CDR1 is LNHDA, CDR2 SQIVND (reference sequence).

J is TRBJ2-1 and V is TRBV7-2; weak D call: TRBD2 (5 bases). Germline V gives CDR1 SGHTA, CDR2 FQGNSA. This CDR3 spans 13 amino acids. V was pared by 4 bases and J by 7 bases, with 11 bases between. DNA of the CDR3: TGTGCCAGCAGCTCCCGGGGAGCAAATGAGCAGTTCTTC. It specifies CASSSRGANEQFF. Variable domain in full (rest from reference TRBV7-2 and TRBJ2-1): GAGVSQSPSNKVTEKGKDVELRCDPISGHTALYWYRQSLGQGLEFLIYFQGNSAPDKSGLPSDRFSAERTGGSVSTLTIQRTQQEDSAVYLCASSSRGANEQFFGPGTRLTVL.

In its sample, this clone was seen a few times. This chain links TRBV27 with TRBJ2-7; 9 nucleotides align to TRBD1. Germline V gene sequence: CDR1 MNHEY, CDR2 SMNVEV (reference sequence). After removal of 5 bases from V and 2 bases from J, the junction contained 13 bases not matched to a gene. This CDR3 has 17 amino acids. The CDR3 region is CASSPGQGGMGTYEQYF. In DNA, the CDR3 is TGTGCCAGCAGTCCGGGACAGGGAGGGATGGGAACCTACGAGCAGTACTTC.

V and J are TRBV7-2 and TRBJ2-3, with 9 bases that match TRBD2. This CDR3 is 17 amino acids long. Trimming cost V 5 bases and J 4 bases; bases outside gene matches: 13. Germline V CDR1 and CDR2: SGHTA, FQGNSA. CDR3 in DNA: TGTGCCAGCAGCCGAGACTCGCGGGGGGGCCTGTCAGATACGCAGTATTTT. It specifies CASSRDSRGGLSDTQYF.

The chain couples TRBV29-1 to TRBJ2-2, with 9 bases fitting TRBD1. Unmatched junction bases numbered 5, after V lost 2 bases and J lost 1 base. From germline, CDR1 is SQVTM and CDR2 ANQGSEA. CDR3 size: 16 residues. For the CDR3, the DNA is TGCAGCGTTGAAATTCAGGGACAGGGGAACACCGGGGAGCTGTTTTTT. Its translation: CSVEIQGQGNTGELFF.

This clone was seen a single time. The CDR3 DNA sequence: TGTGCCAGCAGCACGGGACAGGGGGGACACGAGCAGTACTTC. Translating gives CASSTGQGGHEQYF. The chain recombines TRBV7-9 with TRBJ2-7; 11 bases map to TRBD1. Germline CDR1 SEHNR, CDR2 FQNEAQ (reference sequence). The CDR3 spans 14 residues. With V trimmed by 5 bases and J by 5 bases, 5 bases remained unmatched.

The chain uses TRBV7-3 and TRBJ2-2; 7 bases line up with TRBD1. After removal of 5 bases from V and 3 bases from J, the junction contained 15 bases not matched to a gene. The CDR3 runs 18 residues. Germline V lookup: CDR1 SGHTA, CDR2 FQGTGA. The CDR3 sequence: CASSLGSGGMEDTGELFF. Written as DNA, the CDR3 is TGTGCCAGCAGCCTGGGTTCAGGGGGAATGGAGGACACCGGGGAGCTGTTTTTT.

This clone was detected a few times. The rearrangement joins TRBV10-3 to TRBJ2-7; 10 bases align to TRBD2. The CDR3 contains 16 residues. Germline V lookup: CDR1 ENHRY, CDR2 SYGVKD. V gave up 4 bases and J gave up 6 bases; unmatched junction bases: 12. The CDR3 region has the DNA TGTGCCATCAGTGGTCACCCTAGCGGGAGTACCCTCGAGCAGTACTTC. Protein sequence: CAISGHPSGSTLEQYF.

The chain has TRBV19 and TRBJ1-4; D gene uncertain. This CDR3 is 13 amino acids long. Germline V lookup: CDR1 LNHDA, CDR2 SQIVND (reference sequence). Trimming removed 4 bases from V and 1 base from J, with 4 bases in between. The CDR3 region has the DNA TGTGCCAGTAGTAGCGGAACTAATGAAAAACTGTTTTTT. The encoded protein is CASSSGTNEKLFF.

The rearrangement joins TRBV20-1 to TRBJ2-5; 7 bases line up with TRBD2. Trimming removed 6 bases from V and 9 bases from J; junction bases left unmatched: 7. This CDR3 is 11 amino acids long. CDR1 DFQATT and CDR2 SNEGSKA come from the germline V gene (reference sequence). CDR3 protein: CSAPKGRAQYF. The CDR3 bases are TGCAGTGCCCCTAAGGGGAGGGCCCAGTACTTC.

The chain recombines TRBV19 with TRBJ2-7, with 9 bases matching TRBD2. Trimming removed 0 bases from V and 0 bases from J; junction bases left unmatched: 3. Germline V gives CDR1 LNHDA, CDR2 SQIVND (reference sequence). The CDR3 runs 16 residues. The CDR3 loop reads CASSIELAGPSYEQYF. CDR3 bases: TGTGCCAGTAGTATAGAGCTAGCGGGACCCTCCTACGAGCAGTACTTC. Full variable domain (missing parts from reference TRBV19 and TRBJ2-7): DGGITQSPKYLFRKEGQNVTLSCEQNLNHDAMYWYRQDPGQGLRLIYYSQIVNDFQKGDIAEGYSVSREKKESFPLTVTSAQKNPTAFYLCASSIELAGPSYEQYFGPGTRLTVT.

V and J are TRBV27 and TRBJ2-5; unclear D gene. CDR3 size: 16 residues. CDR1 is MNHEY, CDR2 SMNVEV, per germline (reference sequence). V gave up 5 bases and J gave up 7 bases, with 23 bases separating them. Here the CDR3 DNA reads TGTGCCAGCAGTCCTGCTAGTGCGGTCCAAGAGTGGACCCAGTACTTC. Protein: CASSPASAVQEWTQYF.

CDR3 sequence (DNA): TGCGCCAGCAGCCAAGAAGTGGGGGGAAGTAGCAATCAGCCCCAGCATTTT. Amino acid sequence: CASSQEVGGSSNQPQHF. J is TRBJ1-5 and V is TRBV4-3; D might be TRBD1 (5 bases). CDR3 length equals 17 residues. Trimming shortened V by 0 bases and J by 0 bases, and 12 bases separated the two germline ends. Germline V gives CDR1 LGHNA, CDR2 YSLEER.

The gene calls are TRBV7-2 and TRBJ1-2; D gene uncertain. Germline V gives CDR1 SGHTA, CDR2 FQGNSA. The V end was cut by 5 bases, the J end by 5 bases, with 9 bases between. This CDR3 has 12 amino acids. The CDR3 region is CASSPTVYGYTF. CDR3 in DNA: TGTGCCAGCAGCCCCACGGTATATGGCTACACCTTC.

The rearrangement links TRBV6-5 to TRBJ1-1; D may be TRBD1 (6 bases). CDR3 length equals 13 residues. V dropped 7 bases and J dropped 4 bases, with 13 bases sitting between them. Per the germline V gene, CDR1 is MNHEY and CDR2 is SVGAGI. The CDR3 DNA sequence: TGTGCCAGCACTCCGGACAGACGCACTGAAGCTTTCTTT. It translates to CASTPDRRTEAFF.

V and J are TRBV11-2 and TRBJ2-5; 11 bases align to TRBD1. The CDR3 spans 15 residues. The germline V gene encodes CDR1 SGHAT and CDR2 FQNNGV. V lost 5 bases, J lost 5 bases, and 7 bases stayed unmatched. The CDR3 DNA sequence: TGTGCCAGCAGCGTTGGGGACAGGGGGTACGAGACCCAGTACTTC. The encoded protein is CASSVGDRGYETQYF.

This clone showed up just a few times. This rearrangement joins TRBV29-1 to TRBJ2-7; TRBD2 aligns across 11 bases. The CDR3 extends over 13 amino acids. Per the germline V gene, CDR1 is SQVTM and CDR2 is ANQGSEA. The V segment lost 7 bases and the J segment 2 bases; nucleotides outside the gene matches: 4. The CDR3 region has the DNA TGCAGCGCCTCGACTAGCGGGACCTACGAGCAGTACTTC. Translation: CSASTSGTYEQYF.

The CDR3 sequence: CASSQDRGLTNEKLFF. The CDR3 DNA sequence: TGTGCCAGCTCGCAGGACAGGGGGCTAACTAATGAAAAACTGTTTTTT. The chain combines TRBV18 with TRBJ1-4; 11 bases agree with TRBD1. The CDR3 is made up of 16 amino acids. The germline V gene encodes CDR1 KGHSH and CDR2 LQKENI. J was trimmed by 1 base and V by 6 bases; bases with no gene match: 4.

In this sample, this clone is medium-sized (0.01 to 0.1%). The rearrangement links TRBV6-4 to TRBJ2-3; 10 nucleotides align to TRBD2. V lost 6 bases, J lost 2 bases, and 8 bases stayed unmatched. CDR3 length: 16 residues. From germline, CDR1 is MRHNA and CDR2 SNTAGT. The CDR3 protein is CASSAQAGGNTDTQYF. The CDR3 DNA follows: TGTGCCAGCAGCGCCCAAGCGGGGGGGAACACAGATACGCAGTATTTT.

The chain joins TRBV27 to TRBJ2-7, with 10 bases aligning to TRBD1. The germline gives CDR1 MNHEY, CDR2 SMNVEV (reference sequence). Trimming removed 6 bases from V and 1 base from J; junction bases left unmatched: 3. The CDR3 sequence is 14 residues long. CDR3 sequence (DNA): TGTGCCAGCAGCTGGGACAGGGGATCCTACGAGCAGTACTTC. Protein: CASSWDRGSYEQYF.

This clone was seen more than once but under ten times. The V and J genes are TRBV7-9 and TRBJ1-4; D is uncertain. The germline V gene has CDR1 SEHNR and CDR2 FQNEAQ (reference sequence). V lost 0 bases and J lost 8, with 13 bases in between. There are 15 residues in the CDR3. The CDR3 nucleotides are TGTGCCAGCAGCTTAGCAGGCCCCAAGGAGGAAAAACTGTTTTTT. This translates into CASSLAGPKEEKLFF.

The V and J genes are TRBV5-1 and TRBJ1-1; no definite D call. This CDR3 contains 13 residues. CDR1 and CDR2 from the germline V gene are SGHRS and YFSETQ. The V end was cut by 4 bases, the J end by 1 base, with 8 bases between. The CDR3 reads CASSRVGNTEAFF. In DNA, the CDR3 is TGCGCCAGCAGCCGGGTAGGGAACACTGAAGCTTTCTTT.

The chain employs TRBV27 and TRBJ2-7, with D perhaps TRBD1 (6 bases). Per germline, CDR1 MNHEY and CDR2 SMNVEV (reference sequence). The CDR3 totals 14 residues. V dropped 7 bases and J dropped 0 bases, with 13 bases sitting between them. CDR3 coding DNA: TGTGCCAGCAAACTTCAGGGGCACTCCTACGAGCAGTACTTC. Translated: CASKLQGHSYEQYF.

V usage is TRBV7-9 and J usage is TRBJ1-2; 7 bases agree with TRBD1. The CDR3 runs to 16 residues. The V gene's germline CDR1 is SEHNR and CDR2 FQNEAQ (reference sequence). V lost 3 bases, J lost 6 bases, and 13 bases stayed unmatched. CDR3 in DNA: TGTGCCAGCAGCTTTTCGGGACAGCGGCTCATGCATGGCTACACCTTC. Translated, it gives CASSFSGQRLMHGYTF.

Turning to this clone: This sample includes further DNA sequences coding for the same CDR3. CDR3 loop: CASRQGHSSYEQYF. The CDR3 DNA reads as TGTGCCAGCAGACAAGGCCACAGCTCCTACGAGCAGTACTTC. The chain is built from TRBV11-2 and TRBJ2-7; D gene uncertain. Trimming shortened V by 6 bases and J by 0 bases, and 12 bases separated the two germline ends. Germline V gene sequence: CDR1 SGHAT, CDR2 FQNNGV. The CDR3 consists of 14 residues.

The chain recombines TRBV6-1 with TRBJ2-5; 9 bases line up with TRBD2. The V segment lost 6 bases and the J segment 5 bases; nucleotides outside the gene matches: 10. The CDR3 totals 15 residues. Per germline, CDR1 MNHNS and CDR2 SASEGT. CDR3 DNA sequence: TGTGCCAGCAGGTTTGGCGGGAGGGCCTATGAGACCCAGTACTTC. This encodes CASRFGGRAYETQYF.

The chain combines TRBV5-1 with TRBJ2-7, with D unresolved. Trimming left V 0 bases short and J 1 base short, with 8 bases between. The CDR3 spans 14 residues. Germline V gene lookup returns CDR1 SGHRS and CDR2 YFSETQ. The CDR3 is CASSLVAGSYEQYF. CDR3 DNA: TGCGCCAGCAGCTTGGTCGCAGGTTCCTACGAGCAGTACTTC. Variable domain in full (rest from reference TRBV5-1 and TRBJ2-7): KAGVTQTPRYLIKTRGQQVTLSCSPISGHRSVSWYQQTPGQGLQFLFEYFSETQRNKGNFPGRFSGRQFSNSRSEMNVSTLELGDSALYLCASSLVAGSYEQYFGPGTRLTVT.

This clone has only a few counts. In nucleotides, the CDR3 is TGCGCCAGCAGCGCCCTCTCCGAGGGTCTGAACACTGAAGCTTTCTTT. Translated, it gives CASSALSEGLNTEAFF. The rearrangement links TRBV5-1 to TRBJ1-1; D uncertain. Per germline, CDR1 SGHRS and CDR2 YFSETQ. This CDR3 comprises 16 residues. V was trimmed by 4 bases and J by 0 bases, leaving 16 bases between them.

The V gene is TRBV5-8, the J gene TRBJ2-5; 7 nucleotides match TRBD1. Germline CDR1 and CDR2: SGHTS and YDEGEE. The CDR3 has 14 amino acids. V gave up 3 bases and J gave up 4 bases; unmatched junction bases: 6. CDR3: CASSSGQLGETQYF. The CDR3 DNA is TGTGCCAGCAGCTCGGGACAGCTGGGAGAGACCCAGTACTTC.

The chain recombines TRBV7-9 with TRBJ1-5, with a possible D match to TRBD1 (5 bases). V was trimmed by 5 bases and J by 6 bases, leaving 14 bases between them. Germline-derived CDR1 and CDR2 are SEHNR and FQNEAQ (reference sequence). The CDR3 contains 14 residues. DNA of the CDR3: TGTGCCAGCAGCCGGGGGACGGGGCCTCAGCCCCAGCATTTT. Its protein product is CASSRGTGPQPQHF.